This T cell receptor beta chain originates from a study of T cell responses to AZD1222 COVID-19 vaccine. Study findings and constraints: It should be noted that donors were predominantly white British and more often female, and clonal diversity was possibly underestimated. Recipients of two AZD1222 doses showed rising Spike-specific TCR breadth and depth. CD4 TCRs covered the whole spike, strongest at regions 160-218 and 743-854.

A word on this clone: What it binds is unknown.

Germline lookup yields CDR1 SGHNT and CDR2 YYREEE (reference sequence). V lost 3 bases, J lost 4 bases, and 2 bases stayed unmatched. CDR3 length: 14 residues. Repertoires were generated with immunoSEQ multiplex PCR, while TCRdb's copy carries only in-frame clones and drops some. The data contain 84,000 or so clones, 90% of them singletons. Analyses pooled second doses at about 4 or about 12 weeks. The sample in question was peripheral blood, obtained 28 days after the second AZD1222 dose. The rearrangement links TRBV5-4 to TRBJ1-2; 11 bases map to TRBD1. This receptor was identified in an adult who received the AZD1222 COVID-19 vaccine. The CDR3 region has the DNA TGTGCCAGCAGCTCCGGGACAGGGGGCTATGGCTACACCTTC. The encoded protein is CASSSGTGGYGYTF.